What follows are 18 T cell receptor beta chains derived from one specimen sequenced in a study of identical twins. Via MiXCR, TCRdb re-called the 5' RACE reads, giving one row per CDR3 protein. This table holds 600,000 to 700,000 distinct CDR3 sequences, about 20% found once. These same records also appear under a second study, on T cells expressing NK-cell markers.

The sequenced sample was PBMCs. The receptor set was obtained from a young woman in good health.

This clonotype was recorded a few times. The chain couples TRBV20-1 to TRBJ2-7; TRBD1 might be the D (6 bases). Trimming pared 3 bases from V and 9 bases from J, leaving 15 bases between. The CDR3 has 12 residues. The germline V gene encodes CDR1 DFQATT and CDR2 SNEGSKA (reference sequence). CDR3 bases: TGCAGTGCTAGGGGCAGGGGCGGCGGGCAGTACTTC. Translation: CSARGRGGGQYF.

This clonotype has just a few counts. The chain uses TRBV29-1 and TRBJ1-1; D unclear. The CDR3 runs to 11 residues. The germline V and J ends were trimmed by 8 bases and 11 bases, with 18 bases remaining between them. The V gene's germline CDR1 is SQVTM and CDR2 ANQGSEA. The CDR3 DNA follows: TGCAGCTTGGGGAACACCGCTGGGGCTTTCTTT. It encodes CSLGNTAGAFF.

The table lists this clonotype with a few counts. The V call is TRBV12-3 or TRBV12-4, the J call TRBJ1-1, with 8 bases that match TRBD1. The CDR3 has 15 residues. V lost 5 bases and J lost 1; bases outside the gene matches: 6. The CDR3 sequence is CASSPRTGTNTEAFF. The CDR3, as DNA: TGTGCCAGCAGTCCCCGGACAGGGACGAACACTGAAGCTTTCTTT.

This clonotype showed up many times. The chain employs TRBV12-3 or TRBV12-4 and TRBJ2-7, with a possible D match to TRBD1 (6 bases). Trimming took off 6 bases at V and 7 bases at J, with 13 bases between the two ends. This CDR3 comprises 12 residues. This chain's CDR3 is CASRNRVDEQYF. The CDR3 nucleotides read TGTGCCAGCAGAAACAGGGTCGATGAGCAGTACTTC.

V and J are TRBV11-2 and TRBJ1-2, with a weak D call TRBD1 (6 bases). Germline lookup yields CDR1 SGHAT and CDR2 FQNNGV. The CDR3 spans 15 residues. V was trimmed by 3 bases and J by 0 bases, leaving 11 bases between them. CDR3 residues: CASSFGTPTNYGYTF. The CDR3 DNA reads as TGTGCCAGCAGCTTCGGGACACCCACTAACTATGGCTACACCTTC.

V usage is TRBV10-3 and J usage is TRBJ2-5, with 7 bases identical to TRBD2. CDR1 is ENHRY, CDR2 SYGVKD, per germline. V was clipped by 11 bases and J by 3 bases; unmatched bases: 9. There are 13 residues in the CDR3. In DNA form, the CDR3 reads TGTGCCTCGGCTGGCGCGGGGGAAGAGACCCAGTACTTC. This gives the protein CASAGAGEETQYF.

V and J are TRBV12-3 or TRBV12-4 and TRBJ1-1; unclear D gene. Trimming removed 7 bases from V and 2 bases from J, with 5 bases in between. This CDR3 comprises 11 residues. In nucleotides, the CDR3 is TGTGCCAGCACCTTTAACACTGAAGCTTTCTTT. This gives the protein CASTFNTEAFF.

The rearrangement links TRBV6-5 to TRBJ2-7, with TRBD1 matching 8 bases. From germline, CDR1 is MNHEY and CDR2 SVGAGI. V lost 2 bases, J lost 0 bases, and 6 bases stayed unmatched. The CDR3 contains 16 residues. The CDR3 here is CASSYRAGGLSYEQYF. The CDR3 DNA reads TGTGCCAGCAGTTACCGGGCAGGGGGCCTCTCCTACGAGCAGTACTTC.

This clonotype was seen only a few times. The rearrangement links TRBV6-5 to TRBJ2-7; D call uncertain. V lost 2 bases and J lost 7, with 15 bases in between. This CDR3 has 14 residues. In germline, CDR1 is MNHEY, CDR2 SVGAGI. The chain's CDR3 is CASSYGQVLSEQYF. Here the CDR3 DNA reads TGTGCCAGCAGTTACGGCCAGGTACTCTCGGAGCAGTACTTC.

The V and J genes are TRBV20-1 and TRBJ2-1; 10 bases are a match to TRBD2. This CDR3 is built from 14 residues. The germline V gene encodes CDR1 DFQATT and CDR2 SNEGSKA (reference sequence). The J segment lost 4 bases and the V segment lost 3 bases, leaving 3 bases of the junction unmatched. This CDR3 is CSASSTSGYNEQFF. CDR3 in DNA: TGCAGTGCTAGTTCGACTAGCGGGTACAATGAGCAGTTCTTC.

This clonotype was seen only once. This chain links TRBV13 with TRBJ2-1; D is unclear. V was clipped by 5 bases and J by 6 bases, with 11 bases between them. The V gene's germline CDR1 is PRHDT and CDR2 FYEKMQ (reference sequence). The CDR3 consists of 13 residues. CDR3 residues: CASSIGRSNEQFF. The CDR3 nucleotides are TGTGCCAGCAGCATTGGACGGAGCAATGAGCAGTTCTTC.

The sample holds a few counts of this clonotype. This sequence joins TRBV29-1 and TRBJ2-7; 9 bases are shared with TRBD1. The ends lost 5 bases at V and 4 bases at J; junction bases unmatched: 9. The CDR3 is made up of 14 amino acids. The V gene's germline CDR1 is SQVTM and CDR2 ANQGSEA. The CDR3 spells CSVRGGQGPYEQYF. The CDR3 DNA sequence: TGCAGCGTTCGAGGGGGACAGGGTCCGTACGAGCAGTACTTC.

This clonotype appeared a few times. The chain uses TRBV7-2 and TRBJ2-1; D may be TRBD2 (5 bases). V was trimmed by 2 bases and J by 6 bases, leaving 11 bases between them. The CDR3 is 14 residues long. Germline CDR1 SGHTA, CDR2 FQGNSA. The CDR3 here is CASSLKWTANEQFF. The CDR3 nucleotides read TGTGCCAGCAGCTTAAAGTGGACTGCCAATGAGCAGTTCTTC.

The V and J genes are TRBV5-1 and TRBJ2-3; TRBD1 might be the D (6 bases). The CDR3 runs to 12 residues. Deletions cut 7 bases from V and 6 bases from J, with 12 bases between. CDR1 SGHRS and CDR2 YFSETQ come from the germline V gene. The CDR3 region is CASQTGLDTQYF. The CDR3 nucleotides are TGCGCCAGCCAAACAGGGCTTGATACGCAGTATTTT.

The CDR3 DNA is TGCGCCAGCAGCCAAGAACTAGGGGACGAGCAGTACTTC. Residues: CASSQELGDEQYF. This chain links TRBV4-3 with TRBJ2-7; D may match TRBD1 or TRBD2 (5 bases each). Trimming took off 0 bases at V and 5 bases at J, with 8 bases between the two ends. Germline CDR1 is LGHNA and CDR2 is YSLEER. CDR3 length equals 13 residues.

The V gene is TRBV3-1, the J gene TRBJ2-7; D is ambiguous. Per the germline V gene, CDR1 is LGHDT and CDR2 is YNNKEL (reference sequence). The CDR3 is 11 residues long. The germline V and J ends were trimmed by 2 bases and 6 bases, with 5 bases remaining between them. The DNA of the CDR3 is TGTGCCAGCAGCCAATCTGGCGAGCAGTACTTC. Translation gives CASSQSGEQYF.

The V and J genes are TRBV12-3 or TRBV12-4 and TRBJ2-7; 13 positions agree with TRBD2. J lost 2 bases, V lost 8 bases, and 6 bases had no gene match. The CDR3 runs 15 residues. DNA of the CDR3: TGTGCCAGCTCTTGGGGACTAGCGGGGACCTACGAGCAGTACTTC. Residues: CASSWGLAGTYEQYF.

The sample holds a few counts of this clonotype. J is TRBJ2-2 and V is TRBV12-3 or TRBV12-4; 8 positions match TRBD2. Losses at the gene ends were 7 bases for V and 5 bases for J; bases not matched to a gene: 6. This CDR3 region has 14 residues. CDR3 nucleotides: TGTGCCAGCATAAGGGGACTAGGTACCGGGGAGCTGTTTTTT. Its translation: CASIRGLGTGELFF.